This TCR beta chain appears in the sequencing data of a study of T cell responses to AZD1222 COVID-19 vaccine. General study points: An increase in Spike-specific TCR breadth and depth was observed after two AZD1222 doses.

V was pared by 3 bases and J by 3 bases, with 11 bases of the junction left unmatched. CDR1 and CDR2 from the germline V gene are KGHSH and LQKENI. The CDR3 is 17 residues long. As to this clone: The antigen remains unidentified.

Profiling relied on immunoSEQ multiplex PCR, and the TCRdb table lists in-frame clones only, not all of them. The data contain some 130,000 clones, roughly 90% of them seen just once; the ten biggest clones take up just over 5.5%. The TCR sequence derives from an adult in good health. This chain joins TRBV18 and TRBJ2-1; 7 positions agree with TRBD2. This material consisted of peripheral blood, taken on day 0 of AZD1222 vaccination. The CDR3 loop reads CASSPRTTRGVYNEQFF. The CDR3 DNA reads TGTGCCAGCTCACCGCGGACAACCCGGGGGGTCTACAATGAGCAGTTCTTC.